These 20 T cell receptor beta chains were sequenced from one sample in a study of cytomegalovirus exposure and HLA in healthy donors. The primer mix had 60 Vbeta and 13 Jbeta primers. Method: immunoSEQ multiplex PCR; TCRdb's copy keeps in-frame clones and lacks some. The table shows under 250,000 clones, with about three quarters occurring only once. Sequenced input: PBMCs. These receptors were obtained from a male donor in good health and CMV-seronegative.

The rearrangement uses TRBV5-1 and TRBJ1-6; TRBD1 agrees at 7 bases. V dropped 0 bases and J dropped 3; count of bases not matched to a gene: 6. CDR1 is SGHRS, CDR2 YFSETQ, per germline. The CDR3 runs to 17 residues. The CDR3 DNA reads as TGCGCCAGCAGCTTGGGTTTCGGGGACAGCTATAATTCACCCCTCCACTTT. Protein: CASSLGFGDSYNSPLHF.

The chain links TRBV19 to TRBJ2-3; 7 positions match TRBD2. Unmatched junction bases numbered 11, after V lost 4 bases and J lost 4 bases. CDR1 LNHDA and CDR2 SQIVND come from the germline V gene (reference sequence). The CDR3 contains 16 residues. The CDR3 nucleotides read TGTGCCAGTAGTACAGGGACTACGCCGGGAGCAGATACGCAGTATTTT. It specifies CASSTGTTPGADTQYF.

This chain uses TRBV18 with TRBJ2-4, with D perhaps TRBD1 (6 bases). V was pared by 2 bases and J by 2 bases, with 25 bases between. Germline-derived CDR1 and CDR2 are KGHSH and LQKENI. The CDR3 is made up of 20 amino acids. The CDR3 coding sequence is TGTGCCAGCTCACCAGGATCGGGCAGGGGATTGTCGGGTTCCAAAAACATTCAGTACTTC. Amino acids: CASSPGSGRGLSGSKNIQYF. Together with reference TRBV18 and TRBJ2-4, the CDR3 gives the full variable domain: NAGVMQNPRHLVRRRGQEARLRCSPMKGHSHVYWYRQLPEEGLKFMVYLQKENIIDESGMPKERFSAEFPKEGPSILRIQQVVRGDSAAYFCASSPGSGRGLSGSKNIQYFGAGTRLSVL.

The chain joins TRBV4-1 to TRBJ2-7; D unresolved. Trimming stripped 1 base from V and 9 bases from J, with 16 bases between. The CDR3 is 14 residues long. Germline V gene lookup returns CDR1 MGHRA and CDR2 YSYEKL. CDR3: CASSQGVLAAGQYF. DNA for the CDR3: TGCGCCAGCAGCCAAGGGGTACTGGCTGCAGGGCAGTACTTC.

This clone was seen only once. The V and J genes are TRBV28 and TRBJ2-7; no clear D gene. The CDR3 consists of 11 residues. Germline V gene sequence: CDR1 MDHEN, CDR2 SYDVKM. V was trimmed by 5 bases and J by 2 bases, leaving 4 bases between them. The CDR3 coding sequence is TGTGCCAGCAGTATAACCTACGAGCAGTACTTC. Translating gives CASSITYEQYF.

This chain connects TRBV6-5 to TRBJ1-4; TRBD1 matches at 8 bases. Trimming took 8 bases from V and 7 from J; bases not matched to a gene: 9. In germline, CDR1 is MNHEY, CDR2 SVGAGI. This CDR3 spans 14 amino acids. This CDR3 is CASGLTGVGEKLFF. CDR3 nucleotides: TGTGCCAGCGGGCTGACAGGGGTGGGTGAAAAACTGTTTTTT.

In its sample, this clone was seen a few times. This sample includes further DNA sequences coding for the same CDR3. V is TRBV5-4 and J is TRBJ1-4; 7 bases are a match to TRBD1. The CDR3 spans 14 residues. From germline, CDR1 is SGHNT and CDR2 YYREEE (reference sequence). Trimming removed 5 bases from V and 1 base from J; junction bases left unmatched: 2. The CDR3 sequence: CASSRDRTNEKLFF. The DNA of the CDR3 is TGTGCCAGCAGTCGGGACAGAACTAATGAAAAACTGTTTTTT.

V is TRBV4-2 and J is TRBJ2-7; TRBD1 matches 7 bases. Germline V gene data show CDR1 as LGHNA and CDR2 as YNFKEQ. The J segment lost 2 bases and the V segment lost 0 bases, leaving 10 bases of the junction unmatched. The CDR3 spans 17 residues. CDR3 region: CASSQDRTGEGAYEQYF. The CDR3 region has the DNA TGTGCCAGCAGCCAAGATCGTACAGGGGAAGGCGCCTACGAGCAGTACTTC.

The chain employs TRBV5-4 and TRBJ2-3, with 12 nucleotides matching TRBD2. Trimming cost V 4 bases and J 2 bases; bases outside gene matches: 8. The germline CDR1 and CDR2 sequences are SGHNT and YYREEE (reference sequence). The CDR3 sequence is 17 residues long. This CDR3 is CASSHPPSGGDTDTQYF. The CDR3 nucleotides are TGTGCCAGCAGCCACCCCCCTAGCGGGGGGGACACAGATACGCAGTATTTT.

The chain combines TRBV5-6 with TRBJ1-3; D is unresolved. This CDR3 comprises 16 residues. Germline CDR1 is SGHDT and CDR2 is YYEEEE. The V gene lost 0 bases and the J gene lost 1 base, with 11 bases spanning the gap. The CDR3 DNA reads TGTGCCAGCAGCTTGGGGCCGGGAGGTTCTGGAAACACCATATATTTT. It yields the protein CASSLGPGGSGNTIYF.

V gene TRBV29-1 combines with J gene TRBJ2-3; 8 bases agree with TRBD2. This CDR3 is 14 amino acids long. Per the germline V gene, CDR1 is SQVTM and CDR2 is ANQGSEA. V lost 4 bases and J lost 2; bases outside the gene matches: 5. The chain's CDR3 is CSVVAGGSTDTQYF. DNA for the CDR3: TGCAGCGTTGTGGCGGGAGGATCCACAGATACGCAGTATTTT.

This clone was counted a few times. CDR3 sequence reads: CASSAGLVGYEQYF. The CDR3 DNA follows: TGTGCCAGCAGCGCGGGACTAGTCGGCTACGAGCAGTACTTC. The chain links TRBV9 to TRBJ2-7, with TRBD2 matching 8 bases. The CDR3 is 14 amino acids. Germline V gene lookup returns CDR1 SGDLS and CDR2 YYNGEE. V shed 3 bases, J shed 3 bases, and the junction held 5 bases outside the gene matches.

This clone has just a few counts. V is TRBV28 and J is TRBJ2-5; possible D gene TRBD2, 5 bases. The DNA end lines up better with TRBJ2-7; the J call may be wrong. Germline CDR1 is MDHEN and CDR2 is SYDVKM. The CDR3 runs 15 residues. The CDR3 loop reads CASTPAGSLTYEQYF. The CDR3 DNA is TGTGCCAGCACCCCGGCGGGTAGTTTAACCTACGAGCAGTACTTC.

V gene TRBV12-5 combines with J gene TRBJ2-4; D may be TRBD2 (5 bases). The CDR3 extends over 14 amino acids. The V gene lost 7 bases and the J gene lost 8 bases, with 18 bases spanning the gap. The germline V gene has CDR1 LGHNT and CDR2 FRNRAP. This CDR3 is CASAPSGNRDIQYF. Written as DNA, the CDR3 is TGTGCTAGTGCCCCTTCGGGGAATAGGGACATTCAGTACTTC.

The V and J genes are TRBV30 and TRBJ2-1, with 10 bases that match TRBD2. The CDR3 consists of 17 residues. The ends lost 2 bases at V and 2 bases at J; junction bases unmatched: 9. From germline, CDR1 is GTSNPN and CDR2 SVGIG (reference sequence). The CDR3 DNA reads TGTGCCTGGAGTTTCTACAGGACTAGCGGAACCTACAATGAGCAGTTCTTC. It specifies CAWSFYRTSGTYNEQFF.

This sequence joins TRBV7-2 and TRBJ1-6; 7 positions match TRBD1. V lost 5 bases to trimming and J lost 4 bases; unmatched junction nucleotides: 5. The CDR3 sequence is 15 residues long. The germline V gene encodes CDR1 SGHTA and CDR2 FQGNSA. DNA of the CDR3: TGTGCCAGCAGCACCCGGGACAGTTATAATTCACCCCTCCACTTT. It codes for CASSTRDSYNSPLHF. Based on the CDR3 plus reference TRBV7-2 and TRBJ1-6, the full variable domain is GAGVSQSPSNKVTEKGKDVELRCDPISGHTALYWYRQSLGQGLEFLIYFQGNSAPDKSGLPSDRFSAERTGGSVSTLTIQRTQQEDSAVYLCASSTRDSYNSPLHFGNGTRLTVT.

The genes are TRBV5-6 and TRBJ1-1, with D possibly being TRBD1 (5 bases). This CDR3 spans 18 amino acids. Germline CDR1 SGHDT, CDR2 YYEEEE. V was trimmed by 1 base and J by 0 bases, leaving 19 bases between them. This CDR3 is CASSLSPIETAMNTEAFF. CDR3 DNA sequence: TGTGCCAGCAGCTTGTCGCCCATCGAGACAGCCATGAACACTGAAGCTTTCTTT. The whole variable domain, remainder taken from reference TRBV5-6 and TRBJ1-1, is DAGVTQSPTHLIKTRGQQVTLRCSPKSGHDTVSWYQQALGQGPQFIFQYYEEEERQRGNFPDRFSGHQFPNYSSELNVNALLLGDSALYLCASSLSPIETAMNTEAFFGQGTRLTVV.

V and J are TRBV9 and TRBJ1-4; 9 bases map to TRBD1. V lost 4 bases and J lost 5; bases outside the gene matches: 9. Germline loops: CDR1 SGDLS, CDR2 YYNGEE. This CDR3 spans 16 amino acids. CDR3 bases: TGTGCCAGCAGCCGGGGGGGAGGACAGGGGAATGAAAAACTGTTTTTT. It yields the protein CASSRGGGQGNEKLFF.

This rearrangement joins TRBV5-1 to TRBJ2-7; the match to TRBD1 covers 9 bases. There are 14 residues in the CDR3. Germline values: CDR1 SGHRS, CDR2 YFSETQ. Trimming removed 4 bases from V and 6 bases from J; junction bases left unmatched: 8. The CDR3 protein is CASSRDRVGLEQYF. Written as DNA, the CDR3 is TGCGCCAGCAGCCGGGACAGGGTTGGGCTCGAGCAGTACTTC.

The chain has TRBV4-2 and TRBJ2-7; 7 bases fit TRBD1. V gave up 1 base and J gave up 6 bases; unmatched junction bases: 9. CDR1 is LGHNA, CDR2 YNFKEQ, per germline. The CDR3 is made up of 15 amino acids. Here the CDR3 DNA reads TGTGCCAGCAGCCAAGCAACGCGACAGGGTGGCGAGCAGTACTTC. The encoded protein is CASSQATRQGGEQYF.